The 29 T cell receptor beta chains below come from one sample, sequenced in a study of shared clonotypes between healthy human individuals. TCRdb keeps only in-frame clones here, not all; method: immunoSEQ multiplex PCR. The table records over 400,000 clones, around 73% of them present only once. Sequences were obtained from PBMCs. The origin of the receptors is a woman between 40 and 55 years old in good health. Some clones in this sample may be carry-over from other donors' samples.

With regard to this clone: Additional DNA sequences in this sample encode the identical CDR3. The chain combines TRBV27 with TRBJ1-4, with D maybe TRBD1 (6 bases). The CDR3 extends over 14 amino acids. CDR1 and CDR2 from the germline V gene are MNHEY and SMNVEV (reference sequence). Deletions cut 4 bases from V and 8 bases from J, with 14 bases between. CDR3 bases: TGTGCCAGCAGTTCACAGGGCGGTAACGAAAAACTGTTTTTT. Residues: CASSSQGGNEKLFF.

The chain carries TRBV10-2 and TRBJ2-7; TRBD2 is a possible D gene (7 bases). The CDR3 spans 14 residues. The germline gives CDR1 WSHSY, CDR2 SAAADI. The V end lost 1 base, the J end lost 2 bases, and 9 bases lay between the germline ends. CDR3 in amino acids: CASSEFGGPYEQYF. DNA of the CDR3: TGCGCCAGCAGTGAGTTCGGGGGGCCCTACGAGCAGTACTTC.

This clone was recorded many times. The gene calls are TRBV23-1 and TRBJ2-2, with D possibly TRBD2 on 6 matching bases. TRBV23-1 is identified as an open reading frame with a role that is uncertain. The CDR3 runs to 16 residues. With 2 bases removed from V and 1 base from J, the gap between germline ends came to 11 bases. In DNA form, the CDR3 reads TGCGCCAGCAGTCAAATAGCGGCCCTGAACACCGGGGAGCTGTTTTTT. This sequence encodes CASSQIAALNTGELFF.

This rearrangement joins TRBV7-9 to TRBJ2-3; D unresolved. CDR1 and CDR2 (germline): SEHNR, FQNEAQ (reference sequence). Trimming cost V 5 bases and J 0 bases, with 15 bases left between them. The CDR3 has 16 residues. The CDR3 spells CASSQKDGPSTDTQYF. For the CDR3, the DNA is TGTGCCAGCAGCCAGAAGGACGGGCCCAGCACAGATACGCAGTATTTT. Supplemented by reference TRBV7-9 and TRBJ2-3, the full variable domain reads DTGVSQNPRHKITKRGQNVTFRCDPISEHNRLYWYRQTLGQGPEFLTYFQNEAQLEKSRLLSDRFSAERPKGSFSTLEIQRTEQGDSAMYLCASSQKDGPSTDTQYFGPGTRLTVL.

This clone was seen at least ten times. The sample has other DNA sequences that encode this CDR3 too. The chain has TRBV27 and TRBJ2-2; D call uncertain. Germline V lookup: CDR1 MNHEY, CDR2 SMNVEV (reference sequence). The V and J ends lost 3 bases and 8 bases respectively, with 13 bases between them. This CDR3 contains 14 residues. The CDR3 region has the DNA TGTGCCAGCAGTTTCTACAGATTGACGGGGGAGCTGTTTTTT. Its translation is CASSFYRLTGELFF.

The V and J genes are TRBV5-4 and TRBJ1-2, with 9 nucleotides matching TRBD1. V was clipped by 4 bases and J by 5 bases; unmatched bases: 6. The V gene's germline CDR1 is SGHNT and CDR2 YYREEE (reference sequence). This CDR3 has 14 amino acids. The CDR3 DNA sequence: TGTGCCAGCAGCCAAGGACAGGGGATTTATGGCTACACCTTC. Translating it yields CASSQGQGIYGYTF.

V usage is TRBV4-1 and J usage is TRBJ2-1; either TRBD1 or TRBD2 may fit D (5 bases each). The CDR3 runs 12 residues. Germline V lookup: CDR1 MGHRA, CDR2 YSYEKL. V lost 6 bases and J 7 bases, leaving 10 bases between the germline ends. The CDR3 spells CASSRDGNEQFF. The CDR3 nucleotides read TGCGCCAGCAGTCGGGACGGGAATGAGCAGTTCTTC.

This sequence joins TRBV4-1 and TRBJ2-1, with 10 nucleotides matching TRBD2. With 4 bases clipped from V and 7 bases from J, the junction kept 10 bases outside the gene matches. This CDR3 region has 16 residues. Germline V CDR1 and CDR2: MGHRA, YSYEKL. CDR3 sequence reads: CASSPGLAGVINEQFF. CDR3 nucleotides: TGCGCCAGCAGCCCAGGCCTAGCGGGAGTCATTAATGAGCAGTTCTTC.

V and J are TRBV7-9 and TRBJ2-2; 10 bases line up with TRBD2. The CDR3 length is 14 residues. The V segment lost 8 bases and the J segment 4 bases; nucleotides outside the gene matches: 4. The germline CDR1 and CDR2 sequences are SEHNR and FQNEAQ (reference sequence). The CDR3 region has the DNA TGTGCCAGCTTGGGACTAGCGATCACCGGGGAGCTGTTTTTT. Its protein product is CASLGLAITGELFF.

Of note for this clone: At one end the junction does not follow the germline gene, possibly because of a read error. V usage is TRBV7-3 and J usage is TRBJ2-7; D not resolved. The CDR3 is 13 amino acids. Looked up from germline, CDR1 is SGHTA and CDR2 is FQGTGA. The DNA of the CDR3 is TGTGCCAGCAGTCGCAACCCGACTGATAGGCAGCACTTC. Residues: CASSRNPTDRQHF.

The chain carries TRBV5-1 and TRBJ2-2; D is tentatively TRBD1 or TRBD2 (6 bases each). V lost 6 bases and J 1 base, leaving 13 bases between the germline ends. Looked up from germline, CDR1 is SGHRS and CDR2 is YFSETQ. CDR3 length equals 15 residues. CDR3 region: CASNSGGQNTGELFF. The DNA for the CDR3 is TGCGCCAGCAACTCTGGGGGGCAGAACACCGGGGAGCTGTTTTTT. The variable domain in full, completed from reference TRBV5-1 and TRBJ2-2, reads KAGVTQTPRYLIKTRGQQVTLSCSPISGHRSVSWYQQTPGQGLQFLFEYFSETQRNKGNFPGRFSGRQFSNSRSEMNVSTLELGDSALYLCASNSGGQNTGELFFGEGSRLTVL.

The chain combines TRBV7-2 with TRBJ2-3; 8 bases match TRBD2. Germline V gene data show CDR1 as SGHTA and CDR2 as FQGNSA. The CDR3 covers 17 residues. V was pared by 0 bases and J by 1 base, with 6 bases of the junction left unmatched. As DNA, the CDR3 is TGTGCCAGCAGCTTAGCGCTTCTAGCGGGTCGCACAGATACGCAGTATTTT. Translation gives CASSLALLAGRTDTQYF.

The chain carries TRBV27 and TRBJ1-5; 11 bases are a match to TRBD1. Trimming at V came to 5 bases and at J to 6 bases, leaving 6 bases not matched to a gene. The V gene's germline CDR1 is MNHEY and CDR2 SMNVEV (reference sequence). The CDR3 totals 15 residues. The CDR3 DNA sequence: TGTGCCAGCAGTGAAGGGACAGGGGGAGGTCAGCCCCAGCATTTT. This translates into CASSEGTGGGQPQHF.

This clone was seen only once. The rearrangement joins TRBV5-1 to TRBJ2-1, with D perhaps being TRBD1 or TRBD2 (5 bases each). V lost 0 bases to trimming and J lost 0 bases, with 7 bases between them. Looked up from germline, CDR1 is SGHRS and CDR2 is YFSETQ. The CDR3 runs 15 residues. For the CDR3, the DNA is TGCGCCAGCAGCTTGGAGGGGAGCTCCTACAATGAGCAGTTCTTC. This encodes CASSLEGSSYNEQFF.

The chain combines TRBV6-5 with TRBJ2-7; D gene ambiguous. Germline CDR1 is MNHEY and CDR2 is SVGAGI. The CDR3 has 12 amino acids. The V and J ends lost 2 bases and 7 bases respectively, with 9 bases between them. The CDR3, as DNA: TGTGCCAGCAGTTACGGAGTTACGGAGCAGTACTTC. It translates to CASSYGVTEQYF.

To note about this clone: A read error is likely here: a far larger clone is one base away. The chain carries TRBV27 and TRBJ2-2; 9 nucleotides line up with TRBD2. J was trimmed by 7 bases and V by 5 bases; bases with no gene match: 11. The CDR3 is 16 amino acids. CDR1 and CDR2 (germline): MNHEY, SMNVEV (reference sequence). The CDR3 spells CASSTDSGRGNGELFF. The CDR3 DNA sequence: TGTGCCAGCAGTACCGATAGCGGGAGAGGGAACGGGGAGCTGTTTTTT.

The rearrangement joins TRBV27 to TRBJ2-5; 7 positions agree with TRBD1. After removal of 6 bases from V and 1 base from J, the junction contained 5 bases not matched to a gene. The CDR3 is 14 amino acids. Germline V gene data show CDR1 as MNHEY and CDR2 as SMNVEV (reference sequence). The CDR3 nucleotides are TGTGCCAGCAGCCTCGGGACAGCCCAAGAGACCCAGTACTTC. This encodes CASSLGTAQETQYF.

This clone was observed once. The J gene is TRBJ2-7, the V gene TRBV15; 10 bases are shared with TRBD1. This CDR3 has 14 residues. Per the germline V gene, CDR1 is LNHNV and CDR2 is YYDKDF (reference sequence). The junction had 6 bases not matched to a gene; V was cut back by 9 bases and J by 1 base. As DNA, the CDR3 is TGTGCCACGGCGCGGGACAGGGGATCCTACGAGCAGTACTTC. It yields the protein CATARDRGSYEQYF.

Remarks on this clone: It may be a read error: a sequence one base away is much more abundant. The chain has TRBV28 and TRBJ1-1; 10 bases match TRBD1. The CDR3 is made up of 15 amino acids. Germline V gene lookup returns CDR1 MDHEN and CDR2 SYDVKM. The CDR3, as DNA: TGTGCCGGCAGTCCAGCGGACAGGGGGGGTACTGAAGCTTTCTTT. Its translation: CAGSPADRGGTEAFF.

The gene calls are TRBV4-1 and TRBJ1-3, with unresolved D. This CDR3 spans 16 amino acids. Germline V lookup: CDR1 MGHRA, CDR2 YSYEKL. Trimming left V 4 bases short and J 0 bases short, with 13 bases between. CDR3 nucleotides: TGCGCCAGCAGCCCCTGGACCGTCAGCTCTGGAAACACCATATATTTT. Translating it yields CASSPWTVSSGNTIYF.

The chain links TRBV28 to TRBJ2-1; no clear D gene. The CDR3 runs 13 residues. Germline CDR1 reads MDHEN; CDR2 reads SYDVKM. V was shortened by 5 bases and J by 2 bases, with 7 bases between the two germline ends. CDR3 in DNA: TGTGCCAGCAGTCCCCCACCCTACAATGAGCAGTTCTTC. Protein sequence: CASSPPPYNEQFF.

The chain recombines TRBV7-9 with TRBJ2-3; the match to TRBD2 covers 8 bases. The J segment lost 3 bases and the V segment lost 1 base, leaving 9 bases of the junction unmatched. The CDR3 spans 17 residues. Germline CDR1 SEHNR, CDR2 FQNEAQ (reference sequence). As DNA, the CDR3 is TGTGCCAGCAGCTTAGGAGTAGCGGGATTGGTGACAGATACGCAGTATTTT. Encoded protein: CASSLGVAGLVTDTQYF.

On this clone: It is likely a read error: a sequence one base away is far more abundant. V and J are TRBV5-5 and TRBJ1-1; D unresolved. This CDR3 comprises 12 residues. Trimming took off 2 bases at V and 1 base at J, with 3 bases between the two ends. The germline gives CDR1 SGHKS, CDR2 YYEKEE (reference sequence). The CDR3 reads CASSLTNTEAFF. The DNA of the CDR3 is TGTGCCAGCAGCTTAACGAACACTGAAGCTTTCTTT.

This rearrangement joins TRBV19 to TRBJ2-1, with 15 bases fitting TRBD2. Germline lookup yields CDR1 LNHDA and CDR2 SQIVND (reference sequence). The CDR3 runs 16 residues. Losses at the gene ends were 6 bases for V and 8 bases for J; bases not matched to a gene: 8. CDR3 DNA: TGTGCCAGTAGGGACGGGACTAGCGGGAGGAGGTATGAGCAGTTCTTC. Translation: CASRDGTSGRRYEQFF.

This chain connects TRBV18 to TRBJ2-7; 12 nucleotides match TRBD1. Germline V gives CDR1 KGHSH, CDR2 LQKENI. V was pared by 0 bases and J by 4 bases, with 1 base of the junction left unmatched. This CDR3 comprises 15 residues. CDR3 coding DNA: TGTGCCAGCTCACCACCGGGACAGGGGGCATACGAGCAGTACTTC. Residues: CASSPPGQGAYEQYF.

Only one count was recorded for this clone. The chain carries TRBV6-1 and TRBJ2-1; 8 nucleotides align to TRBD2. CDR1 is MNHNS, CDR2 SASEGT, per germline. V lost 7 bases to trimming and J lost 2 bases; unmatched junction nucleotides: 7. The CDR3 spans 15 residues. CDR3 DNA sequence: TGTGCCAGCAAGCGGGGGCAGGAAACCTACAATGAGCAGTTCTTC. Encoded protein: CASKRGQETYNEQFF.

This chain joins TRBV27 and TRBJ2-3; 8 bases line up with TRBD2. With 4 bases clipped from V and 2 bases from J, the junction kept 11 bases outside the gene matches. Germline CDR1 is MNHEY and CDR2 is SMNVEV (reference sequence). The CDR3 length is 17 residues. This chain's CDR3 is CASSSSRAGVTTDTQYF. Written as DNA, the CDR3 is TGTGCCAGCAGTTCCTCTCGAGCGGGAGTCACCACAGATACGCAGTATTTT.

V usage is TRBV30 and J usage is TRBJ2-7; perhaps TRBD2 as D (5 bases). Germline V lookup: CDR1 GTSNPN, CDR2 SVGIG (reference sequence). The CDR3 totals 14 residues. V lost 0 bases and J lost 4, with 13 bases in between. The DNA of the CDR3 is TGTGCCTGGAGTGTTGGGCGGGTGGGGTACGAGCAGTACTTC. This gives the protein CAWSVGRVGYEQYF.

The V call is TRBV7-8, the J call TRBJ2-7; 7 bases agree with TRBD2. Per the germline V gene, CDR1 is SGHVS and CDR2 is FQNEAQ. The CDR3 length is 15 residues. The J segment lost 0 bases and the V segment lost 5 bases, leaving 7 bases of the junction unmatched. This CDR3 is CASSPRRGSSYEQYF. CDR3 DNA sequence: TGTGCCAGCAGCCCCCGTCGCGGGAGCTCCTACGAGCAGTACTTC.